Listed here are 16 T cell receptor beta chains from one sample, sequenced in a study of blood T cell repertoires in COVID-19 (dated by TCRdb to the early 2020s). Libraries were built with the immunoSEQ multiplex PCR assay. TCRdb's version of the immuneACCESS table is confined to in-frame rearrangements and falls short of the full clone set. An unresolved V gene accounts for under half of the shortfall where checked; the remainder is of unknown origin. The sample table lists tens of thousands of clones, about 90% of them with a count of one. The ten largest make up approximately 15% of the sample. Material: peripheral blood. These receptor sequences come from a male donor with acute or convalescent COVID-19.

The rearrangement links TRBV3-1 (or the pseudogene TRBV3-2) to TRBJ2-7; the D gene is possibly TRBD1 (6 bases). Trimming removed 10 bases at V and 5 bases at J, with 15 bases between. In germline, CDR1 is LGHDT, CDR2 YNNKEL (reference sequence). The CDR3 runs to 12 residues. The CDR3 DNA reads as TGTGCCACCCTCCTCAGGGGCAACGAGCAGTACTTC. Translating gives CATLLRGNEQYF.

V is TRBV15 and J is TRBJ2-7; tentative D call: TRBD1 (5 bases). V lost 3 bases and J lost 6, with 15 bases in between. Germline V CDR1 and CDR2: LNHNV, YYDKDF (reference sequence). This CDR3 comprises 14 residues. CDR3 in amino acids: CATSSRTSGPEQYF. DNA for the CDR3: TGTGCCACCAGCAGCCGTACCTCAGGGCCCGAGCAGTACTTC.

This chain uses TRBV18 with TRBJ1-1; tentative D call: TRBD1 (6 bases). Trimming left V 6 bases short and J 0 bases short, with 11 bases between. The CDR3 sequence is 14 residues long. Germline CDR1 KGHSH, CDR2 LQKENI. The CDR3 sequence is CASSPGALNTEAFF. The CDR3 bases are TGTGCCAGCTCCCCAGGGGCCCTGAACACTGAAGCTTTCTTT.

For this clone: The identical CDR3 is also encoded by other nucleotide sequences in the sample. The rearrangement joins TRBV5-1 to TRBJ2-3; 7 bases are a match to TRBD2. V trimming: 0 bases; J trimming: 0 bases; junction bases outside the gene matches: 1. This CDR3 is 15 amino acids long. CDR1 is SGHRS, CDR2 YFSETQ, per germline. In DNA form, the CDR3 reads TGCGCCAGCAGCTTGGCGGGGGGAAGCACAGATACGCAGTATTTT. It encodes CASSLAGGSTDTQYF.

This clone was found once. The chain carries TRBV2 and TRBJ1-3; D is ambiguous. Germline V gene lookup returns CDR1 SNHLY and CDR2 FYNNEI. CDR3 length equals 13 residues. Trimming pared 5 bases from V and 0 bases from J, leaving 5 bases between. As DNA, the CDR3 is TGTGCCAGCAGTTTTAGCTCTGGAAACACCATATATTTT. Protein sequence: CASSFSSGNTIYF.

The chain carries TRBV18 and TRBJ2-2, with D unresolved. This CDR3 region has 14 residues. V shed 6 bases and J shed 1 base, with 9 bases lying between them. The germline gives CDR1 KGHSH, CDR2 LQKENI. The CDR3 here is CASSRTENTGELFF. The CDR3 DNA reads TGTGCCAGCTCGCGAACAGAGAACACCGGGGAGCTGTTTTTT.

This clone appeared once. The chain recombines TRBV6-5 with TRBJ1-1, with D perhaps TRBD1 (6 bases). Germline V gene data show CDR1 as MNHEY and CDR2 as SVGAGI. Trimming pared 6 bases from V and 2 bases from J, leaving 13 bases between. The CDR3 covers 14 residues. The CDR3 sequence: CASSARTANTEAFF. The CDR3 region has the DNA TGTGCCAGCAGCGCCCGGACAGCCAACACTGAAGCTTTCTTT.

V gene TRBV5-1 combines with J gene TRBJ2-3, with D possibly being TRBD1 (6 bases). Germline CDR1 is SGHRS and CDR2 is YFSETQ. Trimming left V 4 bases short and J 2 bases short, with 14 bases between. This CDR3 is 15 amino acids long. This CDR3 reads CASSPGQPNTDTQYF. CDR3 nucleotide sequence: TGCGCCAGCAGCCCTGGACAGCCGAACACAGATACGCAGTATTTT.

This clone was counted a few times. The chain recombines TRBV18 with TRBJ1-5, with D unresolved. The CDR3 runs 12 residues. V shed 4 bases and J shed 4 bases, with 5 bases lying between them. Germline V gives CDR1 KGHSH, CDR2 LQKENI. Here the CDR3 DNA reads TGTGCCAGCTCACTGGAGAATCAGCCCCAGCATTTT. Translated, it gives CASSLENQPQHF. Supplemented by reference TRBV18 and TRBJ1-5, the full variable domain reads NAGVMQNPRHLVRRRGQEARLRCSPMKGHSHVYWYRQLPEEGLKFMVYLQKENIIDESGMPKERFSAEFPKEGPSILRIQQVVRGDSAAYFCASSLENQPQHFGDGTRLSIL.

For the CDR3, the DNA is TGCGCCAGCAGCTTGGCCGGGGTAGGGAGTTGGAACTATGGCTACACCTTC. Translated, it gives CASSLAGVGSWNYGYTF. The rearrangement uses TRBV5-1 and TRBJ1-2; D unclear. Trimming left V 0 bases short and J 2 bases short, with 17 bases between. CDR1 is SGHRS, CDR2 YFSETQ, per germline. This CDR3 comprises 17 residues.

J is TRBJ1-4 and V is TRBV3-1 (or the pseudogene TRBV3-2); a weak D match, TRBD1 (5 bases). Germline CDR1 LGHDT, CDR2 YNNKEL (reference sequence). V lost 4 bases and J lost 8, with 11 bases in between. This CDR3 region has 13 residues. CDR3 sequence: CASSPRGTEKLFF. CDR3 sequence (DNA): TGTGCCAGCAGCCCGCGGGGGACCGAAAAACTGTTTTTT.

The chain has TRBV18 and TRBJ1-2; TRBD1 aligns across 9 bases. This CDR3 is 13 amino acids long. Germline V gene lookup returns CDR1 KGHSH and CDR2 LQKENI. V shed 4 bases and J 7 bases; nucleotides not matched to a gene: 4. The DNA of the CDR3 is TGTGCCAGCTCACGGGACAGGGAAGTTGGCTACACCTTC. The encoded protein is CASSRDREVGYTF. Filled out from reference TRBV18 and TRBJ1-2, the complete variable domain reads NAGVMQNPRHLVRRRGQEARLRCSPMKGHSHVYWYRQLPEEGLKFMVYLQKENIIDESGMPKERFSAEFPKEGPSILRIQQVVRGDSAAYFCASSRDREVGYTFGSGTRLTVV.

The J gene is TRBJ2-2, the V gene TRBV7-2, with 12 bases identical to TRBD2. J lost 6 bases, V lost 3 bases, and 11 bases had no gene match. The CDR3 is 18 residues long. The germline gives CDR1 SGHTA, CDR2 FQGNSA. Written as DNA, the CDR3 is TGTGCCAGCAGCTTCGGGCCCCTAGCGGGGGGGGTATCCGGGGAGCTGTTTTTT. Amino acids: CASSFGPLAGGVSGELFF.

This chain joins TRBV5-1 and TRBJ2-3; TRBD1 matches 7 bases. This CDR3 has 14 amino acids. The germline V gene encodes CDR1 SGHRS and CDR2 YFSETQ. V shed 9 bases, J shed 3 bases, and the junction held 10 bases outside the gene matches. The CDR3 DNA follows: TGCGCCACAAGTGGGGGACAGCGGACAGATACGCAGTATTTT. Amino acids: CATSGGQRTDTQYF. The full variable domain, its missing parts supplied by reference TRBV5-1 and TRBJ2-3, is KAGVTQTPRYLIKTRGQQVTLSCSPISGHRSVSWYQQTPGQGLQFLFEYFSETQRNKGNFPGRFSGRQFSNSRSEMNVSTLELGDSALYLCATSGGQRTDTQYFGPGTRLTVL.

The chain employs TRBV28 and TRBJ1-1, with 9 bases matching TRBD1. The trim removed 6 bases at V and 5 bases at J, leaving 7 bases unmatched. This CDR3 contains 14 residues. CDR1 is MDHEN, CDR2 SYDVKM, per germline. The CDR3: CASRSRQGGTEAFF. In nucleotides, the CDR3 is TGTGCCAGCAGATCCAGACAGGGGGGGACTGAAGCTTTCTTT.

V and J are TRBV6-5 and TRBJ1-6; TRBD1 agrees at 9 bases. The CDR3 is 14 amino acids. The V and J ends lost 6 bases and 10 bases, in that order; junction bases with no gene match: 7. Germline V CDR1 and CDR2: MNHEY, SVGAGI. CDR3: CASSLTGGESPLHF. The DNA for the CDR3 is TGTGCCAGCAGCCTTACAGGGGGCGAATCACCCCTCCACTTT.